These 26 T cell receptor beta chains share one sample of origin, sequenced in a study of technical replicates of blood from several donors. Assay used: immunoSEQ multiplex PCR; TCRdb lists only in-frame clones, some missing. The data contain about 73,000 clones, approximately 93% of them singletons. The sequenced material came from T cells isolated from PBMCs. These receptors were obtained from a human donor in good health.

J is TRBJ2-7 and V is TRBV5-1; D uncertain. Between the trimmed V and J ends, which lost 7 bases and 3 bases, there was a span of 11 bases. The CDR3 has 12 amino acids. Per germline, CDR1 SGHRS and CDR2 YFSETQ. In DNA, the CDR3 is TGCGCCAGCGGCGGCGTCGGCTACGAGCAGTACTTC. Translating gives CASGGVGYEQYF. The whole variable domain, remainder taken from reference TRBV5-1 and TRBJ2-7, is KAGVTQTPRYLIKTRGQQVTLSCSPISGHRSVSWYQQTPGQGLQFLFEYFSETQRNKGNFPGRFSGRQFSNSRSEMNVSTLELGDSALYLCASGGVGYEQYFGPGTRLTVT.

The gene calls are TRBV13 and TRBJ1-2; 9 nucleotides match TRBD1. V shed 6 bases, J shed 7 bases, and the junction held 6 bases outside the gene matches. The CDR3 has 13 residues. Per the germline V gene, CDR1 is PRHDT and CDR2 is FYEKMQ (reference sequence). The CDR3 here is CASRTGGEGGYTF. The CDR3 DNA follows: TGTGCCAGCAGGACAGGGGGGGAAGGTGGCTACACCTTC.

The chain couples TRBV4-1 to TRBJ1-5; maybe TRBD1 (5 bases). Germline values: CDR1 MGHRA, CDR2 YSYEKL. V shed 1 base and J shed 9 bases, with 13 bases lying between them. This CDR3 region has 14 residues. CDR3 loop: CASSQVQTVGPQHF. CDR3 DNA sequence: TGCGCCAGCAGCCAAGTTCAGACAGTGGGGCCCCAGCATTTT.

The chain joins TRBV28 to TRBJ2-3; D is perhaps TRBD2 (5 bases). Trimming stripped 2 bases from V and 6 bases from J, with 15 bases between. Germline assignment: CDR1 MDHEN and CDR2 SYDVKM. This CDR3 comprises 15 residues. The DNA for the CDR3 is TGTGCCAGCAGTTTAGGTTCGCTAGCCGCGGATACGCAGTATTTT. This encodes CASSLGSLAADTQYF.

The chain combines TRBV4-1 with TRBJ2-3; TRBD2 matches at 7 bases. CDR1 is MGHRA and CDR2 is YSYEKL in the germline V gene. The CDR3 loop spans 14 amino acids. Germline trimming cut 4 bases from V and 4 bases from J; bases unmatched to any gene: 5. The CDR3 reads CASSRTSGPDTQYF. CDR3 coding DNA: TGCGCCAGCAGCCGGACTAGTGGCCCAGATACGCAGTATTTT.

This clone was counted a single time. CDR3 coding DNA: TGTGCCAGCAGCCCACCTCGCGGTCCCTACGAGCAGTACTTC. The encoded protein is CASSPPRGPYEQYF. The V and J genes are TRBV7-9 and TRBJ2-7; no definite D call. Germline V gives CDR1 SEHNR, CDR2 FQNEAQ (reference sequence). Between the trimmed V and J ends, which lost 5 bases and 2 bases, there was a span of 13 bases. The CDR3 loop spans 14 amino acids.

The chain uses TRBV6-6 and TRBJ1-2; a weak D match, TRBD1 (5 bases). The length of the CDR3 is 14 residues. Germline V gene data show CDR1 as MNHNY and CDR2 as SVGAGI (reference sequence). With 6 bases removed from V and 4 bases from J, the gap between germline ends came to 15 bases. CDR3 nucleotide sequence: TGTGCCAGCAGACCGCAGGGTCAGGTCTATGGCTACACCTTC. Amino acids: CASRPQGQVYGYTF.

The V gene is TRBV12-5, the J gene TRBJ2-3; the match to TRBD2 covers 10 bases. Germline V gene lookup returns CDR1 LGHNT and CDR2 FRNRAP. V was clipped by 7 bases and J by 5 bases; unmatched bases: 9. The CDR3 totals 15 residues. The CDR3 nucleotides read TGTGCTAGTGCCTCAGCGGGAGGGCCGAGAGATACGCAGTATTTT. Protein product: CASASAGGPRDTQYF.

J is TRBJ1-1 and V is TRBV5-4; 11 positions match TRBD1. The CDR3 is 15 residues long. Germline values: CDR1 SGHNT, CDR2 YYREEE (reference sequence). The V and J ends lost 4 bases and 5 bases, in that order; junction bases with no gene match: 7. CDR3 sequence: CASSPSGTGGTEAFF. The CDR3 DNA reads TGTGCCAGCAGCCCCTCCGGGACAGGGGGTACTGAAGCTTTCTTT.

The rearrangement links TRBV28 to TRBJ2-6, with a tentative D call TRBD1 (6 bases). Trimming removed 9 bases at V and 0 bases at J, with 24 bases between. The CDR3 is made up of 19 amino acids. CDR1 MDHEN and CDR2 SYDVKM come from the germline V gene. Written as DNA, the CDR3 is TGTGCCAGTTCCTGGACAGTTTATCCAACGAGCTCTGGGGCCAACGTCCTGACTTTC. It codes for CASSWTVYPTSSGANVLTF.

The chain links TRBV18 to TRBJ2-6; 8 bases fit TRBD1. The CDR3 is 17 residues long. Looked up from germline, CDR1 is KGHSH and CDR2 is LQKENI. Trimming at V came to 4 bases and at J to 0 bases, leaving 5 bases not matched to a gene. CDR3 sequence reads: CASSRGQARSGANVLTF. Written as DNA, the CDR3 is TGTGCCAGCTCACGGGGACAGGCCCGCTCTGGGGCCAACGTCCTGACTTTC.

This clone was detected once. The rearrangement links TRBV27 to TRBJ2-7; tentatively, D is TRBD2 (6 bases). The germline V and J ends were trimmed by 8 bases and 0 bases, with 20 bases remaining between them. The CDR3 sequence is 16 residues long. Germline V gene lookup returns CDR1 MNHEY and CDR2 SMNVEV (reference sequence). This CDR3 reads CASQLPRDCLSYEQYF. In nucleotides, the CDR3 is TGTGCCAGCCAGCTCCCTCGGGACTGTCTCTCCTACGAGCAGTACTTC.

V and J are TRBV4-1 and TRBJ1-1; D gene unclear. The germline V and J ends were trimmed by 3 bases and 7 bases, with 12 bases remaining between them. Germline-derived CDR1 and CDR2 are MGHRA and YSYEKL. The CDR3 extends over 13 amino acids. CDR3 nucleotides: TGCGCCAGCAGCCAGGTCCGACAAGATGAAGCTTTCTTT. Its protein product is CASSQVRQDEAFF.

CDR3 amino acids: CARRISGIYGYTF. In DNA, the CDR3 is TGTGCCAGAAGGATCTCAGGGATCTATGGCTACACCTTC. The chain combines TRBV2 with TRBJ1-2; D might be TRBD1 (5 bases). Per the germline V gene, CDR1 is SNHLY and CDR2 is FYNNEI. CDR3 size: 13 residues. V was clipped by 9 bases and J by 4 bases, with 15 bases between them.

The rearrangement links TRBV4-1 to TRBJ1-1, with D uncertain. Germline V gene data show CDR1 as MGHRA and CDR2 as YSYEKL. Trimming took 0 bases from V and 11 from J, leaving 16 bases between them. The CDR3 has 14 amino acids. The CDR3 is CASSQETSHRGAFF. In DNA form, the CDR3 reads TGCGCCAGCAGCCAAGAAACCTCCCATCGAGGGGCTTTCTTT.

This clone appeared a few times. The CDR3 DNA follows: TGTGCCAGCAGCCATATGGACACAAACACCGGGGAGCTGTTTTTT. Translated: CASSHMDTNTGELFF. V usage is TRBV7-9 and J usage is TRBJ2-2, with D possibly TRBD1 on 5 matching bases. The CDR3 covers 15 residues. Germline V gene sequence: CDR1 SEHNR, CDR2 FQNEAQ (reference sequence). V lost 5 bases to trimming and J lost 2 bases, with 12 bases between them.

The chain recombines TRBV28 with TRBJ1-5, with D possibly TRBD1 on 5 matching bases. Germline V gene data show CDR1 as MDHEN and CDR2 as SYDVKM. The CDR3 contains 14 residues. Trimming left V 6 bases short and J 6 bases short, with 15 bases between. The CDR3 bases are TGTGCCAGCAGCCCCGCCAGGGATAGTCAGCCCCAGCATTTT. Its translation: CASSPARDSQPQHF.

V and J are TRBV7-9 and TRBJ2-4; D uncertain. The V end was cut by 1 base, the J end by 4 bases, with 8 bases between. Germline V gene sequence: CDR1 SEHNR, CDR2 FQNEAQ (reference sequence). The CDR3 loop spans 14 amino acids. The DNA for the CDR3 is TGTGCCAGCAGCTTAGAGGCGGTTAAAAACATTCAGTACTTC. This translates into CASSLEAVKNIQYF.

This clone was detected only once. This chain connects TRBV9 to TRBJ2-7; tentatively, D is TRBD1 (6 bases). V lost 4 bases, J lost 6 bases, and 17 bases lay in between. CDR3 size: 14 residues. Germline-derived CDR1 and CDR2 are SGDLS and YYNGEE. The CDR3 region is CASSLSGGDTEQYF. The CDR3, as DNA: TGTGCCAGCAGCTTAAGTGGGGGCGATACCGAGCAGTACTTC.

The rearrangement joins TRBV11-2 to TRBJ2-1; tentative D call: TRBD1 (6 bases). Trimming cost V 3 bases and J 2 bases, with 11 bases left between them. CDR3 length: 15 amino acids. CDR1 SGHAT and CDR2 FQNNGV come from the germline V gene. The CDR3 coding sequence is TGTGCCAGCAGCTTGGACCCAGGGGCCTACAATGAGCAGTTCTTC. It codes for CASSLDPGAYNEQFF.

The chain uses TRBV28 and TRBJ2-7, with a tentative D call TRBD1 (5 bases). The germline gives CDR1 MDHEN, CDR2 SYDVKM. Trimming took 4 bases from V and 11 from J, leaving 12 bases between them. The CDR3 runs to 11 residues. CDR3 in amino acids: CASSSPAREYF. The CDR3 DNA is TGTGCCAGCAGTTCCCCGGCCAGGGAGTACTTC.

The CDR3 bases are TGTGCCAGCAGTGAAGGCCGTCTAGCGTACCGCACAGATACGCAGTATTTT. Protein product: CASSEGRLAYRTDTQYF. The J gene is TRBJ2-3, the V gene TRBV6-1, with D possibly being TRBD2 (6 bases). The CDR3 is 17 residues long. Germline V gene lookup returns CDR1 MNHNS and CDR2 SASEGT. V lost 1 base and J 1 base, leaving 15 bases between the germline ends.

The genes are TRBV27 and TRBJ1-5; a possible D gene is TRBD1 (5 bases). Germline loops: CDR1 MNHEY, CDR2 SMNVEV (reference sequence). V was pared by 3 bases and J by 0 bases, with 15 bases between. The CDR3 covers 17 residues. The CDR3 coding sequence is TGTGCCAGCAGTTTCTTCGGGGGAGAGTATAGCAATCAGCCCCAGCATTTT. Protein product: CASSFFGGEYSNQPQHF.

The chain recombines TRBV12-5 with TRBJ2-1; D is perhaps TRBD1 (6 bases). The CDR3 is made up of 14 amino acids. The V end lost 1 base, the J end lost 10 bases, and 14 bases lay between the germline ends. The germline V gene encodes CDR1 LGHNT and CDR2 FRNRAP. This chain's CDR3 is CASGLARGFQEQFF. CDR3 bases: TGTGCTAGTGGTTTGGCGAGGGGGTTTCAAGAGCAGTTCTTC.

This clone has just one count. This chain links TRBV10-2 with TRBJ2-7; a weak D match, TRBD2 (5 bases). Trimming pared 7 bases from V and 1 base from J, leaving 14 bases between. The CDR3 contains 14 residues. Germline CDR1 reads WSHSY; CDR2 reads SAAADI. The CDR3 region is CASTTSTGSYEQYF. CDR3 DNA sequence: TGCGCCAGCACCACCTCGACGGGGTCCTACGAGCAGTACTTC.

The V call is TRBV4-1, the J call TRBJ2-7; 11 bases line up with TRBD1. The CDR3 covers 17 residues. The junction had 7 bases not matched to a gene; V was cut back by 1 base and J by 2 bases. The germline V gene encodes CDR1 MGHRA and CDR2 YSYEKL. The CDR3 spells CASSQADSGQGAYEQYF. In DNA form, the CDR3 reads TGCGCCAGCAGCCAAGCCGATTCGGGACAGGGGGCCTACGAGCAGTACTTC.